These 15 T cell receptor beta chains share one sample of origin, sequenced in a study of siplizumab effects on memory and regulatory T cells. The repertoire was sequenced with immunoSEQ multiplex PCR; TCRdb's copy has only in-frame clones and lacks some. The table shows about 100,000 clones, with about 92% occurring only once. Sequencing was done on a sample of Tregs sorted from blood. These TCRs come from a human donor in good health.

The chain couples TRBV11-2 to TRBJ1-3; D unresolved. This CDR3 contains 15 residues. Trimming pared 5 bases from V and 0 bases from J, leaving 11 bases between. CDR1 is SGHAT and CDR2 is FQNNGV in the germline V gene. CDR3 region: CASSVTLISGNTIYF. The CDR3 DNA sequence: TGTGCCAGCAGCGTTACACTGATCTCTGGAAACACCATATATTTT.

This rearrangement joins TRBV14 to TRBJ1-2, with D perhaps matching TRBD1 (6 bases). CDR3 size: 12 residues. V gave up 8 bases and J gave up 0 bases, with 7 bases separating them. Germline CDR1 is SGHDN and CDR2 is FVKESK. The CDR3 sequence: CASGTTNYGYTF. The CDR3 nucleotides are TGTGCCAGCGGGACAACTAACTATGGCTACACCTTC.

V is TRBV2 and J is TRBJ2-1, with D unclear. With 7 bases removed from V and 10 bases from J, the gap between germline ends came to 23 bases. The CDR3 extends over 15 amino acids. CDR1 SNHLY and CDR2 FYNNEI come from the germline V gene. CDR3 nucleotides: TGTGCCAGCACTCCAAGTGACTCCCAAGTGATAGAGCAGTTCTTC. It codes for CASTPSDSQVIEQFF.

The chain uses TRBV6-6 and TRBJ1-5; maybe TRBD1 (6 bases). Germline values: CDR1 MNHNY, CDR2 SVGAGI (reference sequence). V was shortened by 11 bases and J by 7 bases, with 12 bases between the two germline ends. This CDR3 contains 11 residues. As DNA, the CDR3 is TGTGCCGGGGGGCGGGGGCAGCCCCAGCATTTT. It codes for CAGGRGQPQHF.

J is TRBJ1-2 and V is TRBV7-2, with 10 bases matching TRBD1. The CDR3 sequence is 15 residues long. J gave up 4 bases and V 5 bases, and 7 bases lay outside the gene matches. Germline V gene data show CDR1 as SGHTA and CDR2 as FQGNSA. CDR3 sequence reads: CASSGDRGRSYGYTF. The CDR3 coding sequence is TGTGCCAGCAGCGGAGACAGGGGGCGCAGCTATGGCTACACCTTC.

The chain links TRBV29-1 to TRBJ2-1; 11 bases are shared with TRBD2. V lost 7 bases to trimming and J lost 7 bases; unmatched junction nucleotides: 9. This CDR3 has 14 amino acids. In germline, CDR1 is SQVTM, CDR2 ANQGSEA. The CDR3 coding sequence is TGCAGCGCCGATACTAGCGGGAGTAATAATGAGCAGTTCTTC. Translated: CSADTSGSNNEQFF.

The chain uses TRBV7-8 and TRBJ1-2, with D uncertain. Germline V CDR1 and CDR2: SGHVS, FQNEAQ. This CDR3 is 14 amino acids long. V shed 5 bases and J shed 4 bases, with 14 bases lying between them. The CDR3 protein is CASSPVVGSYGYTF. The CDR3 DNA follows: TGTGCCAGCAGCCCAGTCGTGGGGAGCTATGGCTACACCTTC.

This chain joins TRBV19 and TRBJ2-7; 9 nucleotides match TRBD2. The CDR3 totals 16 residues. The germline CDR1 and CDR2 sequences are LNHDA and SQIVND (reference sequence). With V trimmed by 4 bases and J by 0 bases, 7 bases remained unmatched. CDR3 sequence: CASSTAGGPTSYEQYF. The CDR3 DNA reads TGTGCCAGTAGTACAGCGGGAGGCCCCACCTCCTACGAGCAGTACTTC.

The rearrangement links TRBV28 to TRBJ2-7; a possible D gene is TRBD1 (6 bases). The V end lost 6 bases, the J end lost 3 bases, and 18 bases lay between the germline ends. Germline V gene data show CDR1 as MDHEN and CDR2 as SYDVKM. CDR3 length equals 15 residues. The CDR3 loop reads CASSLPGHGNYEQYF. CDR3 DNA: TGTGCCAGCAGCCTTCCGGGACATGGAAACTACGAGCAGTACTTC. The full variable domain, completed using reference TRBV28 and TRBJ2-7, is DVKVTQSSRYLVKRTGEKVFLECVQDMDHENMFWYRQDPGLGLRLIYFSYDVKMKEKGDIPEGYSVSREKKERFSLILESASTNQTSMYLCASSLPGHGNYEQYFGPGTRLTVT.

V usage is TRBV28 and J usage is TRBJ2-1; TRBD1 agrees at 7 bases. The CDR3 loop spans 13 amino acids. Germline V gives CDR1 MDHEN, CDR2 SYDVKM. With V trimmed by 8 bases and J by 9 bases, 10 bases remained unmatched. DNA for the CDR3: TGTGCCAGCGGAGACAGGGATCTGACTGAGCAGTTCTTC. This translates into CASGDRDLTEQFF. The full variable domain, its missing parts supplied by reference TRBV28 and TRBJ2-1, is DVKVTQSSRYLVKRTGEKVFLECVQDMDHENMFWYRQDPGLGLRLIYFSYDVKMKEKGDIPEGYSVSREKKERFSLILESASTNQTSMYLCASGDRDLTEQFFGPGTRLTVL.

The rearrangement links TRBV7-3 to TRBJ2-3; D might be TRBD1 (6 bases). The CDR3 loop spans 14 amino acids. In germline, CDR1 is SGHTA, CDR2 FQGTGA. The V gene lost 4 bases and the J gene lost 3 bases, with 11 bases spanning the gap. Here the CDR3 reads CASSSVGGTDTQYF. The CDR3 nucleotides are TGTGCCAGCAGCTCTGTAGGGGGTACAGATACGCAGTATTTT.

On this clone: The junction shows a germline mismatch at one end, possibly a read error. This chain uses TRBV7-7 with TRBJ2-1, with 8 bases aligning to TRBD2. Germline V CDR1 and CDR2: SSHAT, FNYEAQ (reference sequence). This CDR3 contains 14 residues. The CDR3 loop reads CASSLAGPNNEQFF. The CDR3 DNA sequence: TGTGCTAGCAGCTTAGCGGGACCCAACAATGAGCAGTTCTTC.

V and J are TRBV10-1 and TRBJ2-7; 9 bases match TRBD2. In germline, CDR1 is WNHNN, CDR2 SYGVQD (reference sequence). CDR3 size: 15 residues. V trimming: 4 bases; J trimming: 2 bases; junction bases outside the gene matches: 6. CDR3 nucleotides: TGCGCCAGCAGTGCGGGCCTAGCGGGACCCTACGAGCAGTACTTC. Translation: CASSAGLAGPYEQYF.

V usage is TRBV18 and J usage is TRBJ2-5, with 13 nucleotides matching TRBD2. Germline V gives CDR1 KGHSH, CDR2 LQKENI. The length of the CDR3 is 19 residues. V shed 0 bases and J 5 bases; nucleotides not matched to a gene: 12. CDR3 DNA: TGTGCCAGCTCACCACCGCCGACTAGCGGGAGGCAGGTCTGGGAGACCCAGTACTTC. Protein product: CASSPPPTSGRQVWETQYF.

The CDR3 region has the DNA TGTGCCAGCAGCTGGGGGACAGGGAGCTCCTACGAGCAGTACTTC. This translates into CASSWGTGSSYEQYF. The genes are TRBV7-8 and TRBJ2-7, with 9 bases fitting TRBD1. Trimming at V came to 4 bases and at J to 0 bases, leaving 4 bases not matched to a gene. CDR1 SGHVS and CDR2 FQNEAQ come from the germline V gene. CDR3 size: 15 residues.